This TCR beta chain was documented in a study of neurological immune-mediated disorders. Study-level points and caveats: HTLV-1-associated myelopathy led in TCR clonal expansion, while multiple sclerosis ranked lowest, below healthy controls. Grouping of repertoires by phylogeny put those of 18 of 34 multiple sclerosis patients into a single related-CDR3 cluster, a possible signature.

The cDNA was synthesized by means of template-switch 5'RACE, which was carried out with 10-nucleotide random UMIs. TCRdb redid the calling of the 5' RACE reads with MiXCR, one entry per CDR3 protein. The data contain 70,000 or so distinct CDR3 sequences, roughly 3.1% of them seen just once; the ten biggest clones take up about 5%. This clonotype was found many times. Its antigen is undetermined. V lost 0 bases to trimming and J lost 5 bases, with 11 bases between them. The CDR3 is 14 amino acids. Germline assignment: CDR1 SGDLS and CDR2 YYNGEE. The chain joins TRBV9 to TRBJ1-1; tentative D call: TRBD1 (6 bases). Sequenced material: PBMCs. The TCR sequence derives from a woman in her forties or fifties with multiple sclerosis. CDR3 coding DNA: TGTGCCAGCAGCGTAGCTAGAACAGGGACTGAAGCTTTCTTT. It encodes CASSVARTGTEAFF.